This entry lists 29 T cell receptor beta chains sequenced from one sample in a study of blood T cell repertoires in COVID-19. TCRdb's copy holds only in-frame clones and misses some; the assay was immunoSEQ multiplex PCR. This sample has 75,000 or so clones; over 80% occur once, and the top ten carry 15% to 20%. The sample consisted of peripheral blood. The receptors were sampled from an elderly woman with acute or convalescent COVID-19.

The chain joins TRBV19 to TRBJ1-5; 9 bases are shared with TRBD1. V lost 7 bases and J lost 11; bases outside the gene matches: 24. The CDR3 totals 18 residues. Looked up from germline, CDR1 is LNHDA and CDR2 is SQIVND (reference sequence). The CDR3 spells CASTQAGTGLLGGSAQHF. The CDR3 region has the DNA TGTGCCAGTACTCAGGCCGGGACAGGGTTATTAGGGGGTTCGGCCCAGCATTTT. Looking up the rest from reference TRBV19 and TRBJ1-5 gives the full variable domain: DGGITQSPKYLFRKEGQNVTLSCEQNLNHDAMYWYRQDPGQGLRLIYYSQIVNDFQKGDIAEGYSVSREKKESFPLTVTSAQKNPTAFYLCASTQAGTGLLGGSAQHFGDGTRLSIL.

The CDR3 sequence: CASRSTLSSYNEQFF. The CDR3, as DNA: TGCGCCAGCAGATCGACACTCAGCTCCTACAATGAGCAGTTCTTC. The rearrangement joins TRBV5-1 to TRBJ2-1; no clear D gene. Germline CDR1 reads SGHRS; CDR2 reads YFSETQ. With 5 bases removed from V and 0 bases from J, the gap between germline ends came to 12 bases. The CDR3 length is 15 residues.

The chain combines TRBV7-2 with TRBJ2-1, with D possibly TRBD2 on 6 matching bases. Germline loops: CDR1 SGHTA, CDR2 FQGNSA. The CDR3 contains 16 residues. The V end lost 5 bases, the J end lost 9 bases, and 23 bases lay between the germline ends. The CDR3 nucleotides read TGTGCCAGCAGCCCCTCCGGGCCCCGGACCGGGAGTGAGCAGTTCTTC. This codes for CASSPSGPRTGSEQFF.

The sample holds one count of this clone. The V gene is TRBV28, the J gene TRBJ2-1, with TRBD2 as a possible D gene (6 bases). Trimming took off 2 bases at V and 9 bases at J, with 17 bases between the two ends. Germline V gives CDR1 MDHEN, CDR2 SYDVKM. This CDR3 has 15 amino acids. The CDR3 sequence: CASSLSSGPTAEQFF. The DNA for the CDR3 is TGTGCCAGCAGTTTAAGTAGCGGCCCCACGGCTGAGCAGTTCTTC.

The chain joins TRBV10-1 to TRBJ2-3; 10 bases map to TRBD2. CDR1 is WNHNN and CDR2 is SYGVQD in the germline V gene (reference sequence). Unmatched junction bases numbered 3, after V lost 6 bases and J lost 0 bases. This CDR3 contains 15 residues. The CDR3 protein is CASRGSGRSTDTQYF. In DNA, the CDR3 is TGCGCCAGCAGGGGTAGCGGGAGGAGCACAGATACGCAGTATTTT.

This clone was counted between two and nine times. This chain links TRBV4-2 with TRBJ2-1; perhaps TRBD2 as D (6 bases). Germline CDR1 and CDR2: LGHNA and YNFKEQ. The V and J ends lost 0 bases and 10 bases respectively, with 19 bases between them. The CDR3 is 16 amino acids. The CDR3 protein is CASSQDSPGRAGEQFF. CDR3 DNA sequence: TGTGCCAGCAGCCAAGATTCCCCAGGACGGGCGGGGGAGCAGTTCTTC.

The chain is built from TRBV27 and TRBJ2-1; 9 nucleotides agree with TRBD2. The length of the CDR3 is 16 residues. The junction had 8 bases not matched to a gene; V was cut back by 6 bases and J by 2 bases. Germline loops: CDR1 MNHEY, CDR2 SMNVEV (reference sequence). CDR3 protein: CASRNLAGIAYNEQFF. CDR3 bases: TGTGCCAGCAGGAACCTAGCGGGAATTGCCTACAATGAGCAGTTCTTC.

V is TRBV7-3 and J is TRBJ2-3; 8 bases line up with TRBD1. CDR1 SGHTA and CDR2 FQGTGA come from the germline V gene. The V and J ends lost 4 bases and 4 bases, in that order; junction bases with no gene match: 4. The CDR3 extends over 14 amino acids. The CDR3 loop reads CASSSGQGSDTQYF. The CDR3 nucleotides are TGTGCCAGCAGCTCAGGACAGGGATCAGATACGCAGTATTTT.

The genes are TRBV19 and TRBJ1-5; D perhaps matches TRBD1 (5 bases). Germline V gives CDR1 LNHDA, CDR2 SQIVND (reference sequence). This CDR3 comprises 13 residues. The ends were cut back, 5 bases at V and 4 bases at J, with 9 bases in the middle. The CDR3 here is CASSATVNQPQHF. In DNA, the CDR3 is TGTGCCAGTAGTGCGACAGTTAATCAGCCCCAGCATTTT.

The rearrangement uses TRBV20-1 and TRBJ2-5, with TRBD2 identical over 13 bases. Unmatched junction bases numbered 11, after V lost 3 bases and J lost 10 bases. The CDR3 spans 15 residues. Germline V CDR1 and CDR2: DFQATT, SNEGSKA (reference sequence). The CDR3 region is CSASPGGTSGEGQYF. In DNA, the CDR3 is TGCAGTGCTAGTCCCGGGGGGACTAGCGGGGAAGGCCAGTACTTC.

The V call is TRBV7-9, the J call TRBJ1-6; 9 bases agree with TRBD1. Germline CDR1 SEHNR, CDR2 FQNEAQ (reference sequence). This CDR3 region has 17 residues. The trim removed 4 bases at V and 9 bases at J, leaving 13 bases unmatched. The CDR3 reads CASSSHDTGGASSPLHF. The CDR3 nucleotides read TGTGCCAGCAGCTCACACGATACAGGGGGCGCGAGTTCACCCCTCCACTTT.

The rearrangement joins TRBV27 to TRBJ1-4, with TRBD1 as a possible D gene (5 bases). Deletions cut 4 bases from V and 7 bases from J, with 19 bases between. Germline V gene data show CDR1 as MNHEY and CDR2 as SMNVEV (reference sequence). The CDR3 loop spans 16 amino acids. As DNA, the CDR3 is TGTGCCAGCAGTTCGGCTTCCAGGAGGGGAGTTGAAAAACTGTTTTTT. The encoded protein is CASSSASRRGVEKLFF.

The V call is TRBV6-6, the J call TRBJ1-5, with TRBD1 identical over 12 bases. J lost 1 base, V lost 5 bases, and 3 bases had no gene match. The length of the CDR3 is 16 residues. Germline lookup yields CDR1 MNHNY and CDR2 SVGAGI (reference sequence). The CDR3 spells CASSRGTGGSNQPQHF. CDR3 bases: TGTGCCAGCAGTCGAGGGACAGGGGGCAGCAATCAGCCCCAGCATTTT.

The chain combines TRBV24-1 with TRBJ2-5; 8 bases align to TRBD1. The CDR3 is 14 residues long. Germline V gene lookup returns CDR1 KGHDR and CDR2 SFDVKD. Unmatched junction bases numbered 7, after V lost 4 bases and J lost 7 bases. The CDR3 DNA follows: TGTGCCACCAGTGAAAGTGCCGGGACAGGGACCCAGTACTTC. Translating gives CATSESAGTGTQYF.

This CDR3 reads CASSSTYTDTQYF. The CDR3 DNA reads TGTGCCAGCAGTTCGACTTACACAGATACGCAGTATTTT. The genes are TRBV6-2 or TRBV6-3 and TRBJ2-3; no firm D call. Germline loops: CDR1 MNHEY, CDR2 SVGEGT. Trimming removed 4 bases from V and 2 bases from J, with 7 bases in between. This CDR3 has 13 amino acids.

This sequence joins TRBV4-2 and TRBJ1-1; no clear D. From germline, CDR1 is LGHNA and CDR2 YNFKEQ. The CDR3 has 16 residues. The V end lost 4 bases, the J end lost 1 base, and 16 bases lay between the germline ends. CDR3 sequence: CASSPVSRKENTEAFF. DNA for the CDR3: TGTGCCAGCAGCCCCGTGTCCAGGAAAGAGAACACTGAAGCTTTCTTT.

The rearrangement uses TRBV3-1 (or the pseudogene TRBV3-2) and TRBJ1-2, with D possibly being TRBD1 (6 bases). Germline V lookup: CDR1 LGHDT, CDR2 YNNKEL (reference sequence). Trimming shortened V by 0 bases and J by 4 bases, and 15 bases separated the two germline ends. This CDR3 has 16 amino acids. The DNA for the CDR3 is TGTGCCAGCAGCCAAGATCTGGCAGGGGCGACCTATGGCTACACCTTC. It encodes CASSQDLAGATYGYTF.

The chain combines TRBV10-3 with TRBJ1-1; TRBD1 matches at 10 bases. The CDR3 is 14 residues long. The germline CDR1 and CDR2 sequences are ENHRY and SYGVKD. With 8 bases clipped from V and 4 bases from J, the junction kept 7 bases outside the gene matches. The DNA of the CDR3 is TGTGCCATCGCATCGTGGACAGGGGGCACTGAAGCTTTCTTT. Protein product: CAIASWTGGTEAFF.

This chain connects TRBV5-1 to TRBJ2-1, with D possibly matching TRBD2 (5 bases). This CDR3 has 16 amino acids. V was shortened by 0 bases and J by 1 base, with 11 bases between the two germline ends. CDR1 is SGHRS, CDR2 YFSETQ, per germline. In DNA, the CDR3 is TGCGCCAGCAGCTTGGCGGGGTTTGGGTCCTACAATGAGCAGTTCTTC. Residues: CASSLAGFGSYNEQFF.

V is TRBV14 and J is TRBJ2-5, with 7 positions matching TRBD1. The ends lost 1 base at V and 7 bases at J; junction bases unmatched: 6. Per germline, CDR1 SGHDN and CDR2 FVKESK. This CDR3 spans 14 amino acids. The CDR3 is CASSQGSPGGTQYF. Here the CDR3 DNA reads TGTGCCAGCAGCCAAGGCTCCCCAGGGGGGACCCAGTACTTC.

The rearrangement uses TRBV7-9 and TRBJ1-1, with 7 bases aligning to TRBD1. Germline-derived CDR1 and CDR2 are SEHNR and FQNEAQ (reference sequence). The CDR3 length is 15 residues. The V segment lost 5 bases and the J segment 0 bases; nucleotides outside the gene matches: 6. CDR3 bases: TGTGCCAGCAGCCCTCGGACAGGCCTGAACACTGAAGCTTTCTTT. Encoded protein: CASSPRTGLNTEAFF.

V gene TRBV25-1 combines with J gene TRBJ1-1; D gene unclear. This CDR3 comprises 15 residues. Germline V lookup: CDR1 MGHDK, CDR2 SYGVNS. V was pared by 1 base and J by 7 bases, with 16 bases between. The CDR3 coding sequence is TGTGCCAGCAGTGAATTCGGACGCCAGGCGGGTGAAGCTTTCTTT. This encodes CASSEFGRQAGEAFF.

The chain has TRBV6-5 and TRBJ1-2; 9 bases are shared with TRBD1. The CDR3 totals 13 residues. Germline V gene sequence: CDR1 MNHEY, CDR2 SVGAGI. V dropped 6 bases and J dropped 5; count of bases not matched to a gene: 4. The CDR3 DNA sequence: TGTGCCAGCAGAAGGACAGGGGCTTATGGCTACACCTTC. It specifies CASRRTGAYGYTF.

The chain joins TRBV10-1 to TRBJ1-1; maybe TRBD1 (5 bases). CDR1 and CDR2 (germline): WNHNN, SYGVQD (reference sequence). This CDR3 spans 13 amino acids. Trimming left V 7 bases short and J 0 bases short, with 9 bases between. CDR3 region: CASKGHMNTEAFF. As DNA, the CDR3 is TGCGCCAGCAAAGGACACATGAACACTGAAGCTTTCTTT.

There are a few counts of this clone. V gene TRBV27 combines with J gene TRBJ1-1; D unclear. The ends were cut back, 3 bases at V and 0 bases at J, with 11 bases in the middle. This CDR3 has 15 amino acids. CDR1 and CDR2 from the germline V gene are MNHEY and SMNVEV (reference sequence). CDR3 loop: CASSFSGNVNTEAFF. In DNA, the CDR3 is TGTGCCAGCAGTTTCAGCGGGAACGTGAACACTGAAGCTTTCTTT.

This chain connects TRBV18 to TRBJ1-5; no reliable D call. The CDR3 totals 19 residues. Germline lookup yields CDR1 KGHSH and CDR2 LQKENI. Deletions cut 6 bases from V and 0 bases from J, with 24 bases between. CDR3: CASSQTPSIPGYSNQPQHF. Written as DNA, the CDR3 is TGTGCCAGCTCGCAAACACCCTCGATTCCGGGGTATAGCAATCAGCCCCAGCATTTT.

The V call is TRBV4-1, the J call TRBJ2-5, with 8 positions matching TRBD1. The CDR3 is 16 amino acids. Trimming cost V 4 bases and J 4 bases; bases outside gene matches: 11. Germline CDR1 MGHRA, CDR2 YSYEKL. The CDR3 region is CASSLSLGQGGETQYF. CDR3 nucleotide sequence: TGCGCCAGCAGCCTCTCCCTTGGACAGGGTGGAGAGACCCAGTACTTC.

V is TRBV2 and J is TRBJ2-1; 10 bases are a match to TRBD1. The V and J ends lost 6 bases and 8 bases, in that order; junction bases with no gene match: 7. This CDR3 comprises 14 residues. In germline, CDR1 is SNHLY, CDR2 FYNNEI. This CDR3 is CASRAGQGEDEQFF. CDR3 in DNA: TGTGCCAGCAGAGCCGGACAGGGGGAGGATGAGCAGTTCTTC. Together with reference TRBV2 and TRBJ2-1, the CDR3 gives the full variable domain: EPEVTQTPSHQVTQMGQEVILRCVPISNHLYFYWYRQILGQKVEFLVSFYNNEISEKSEIFDDQFSVERPDGSNFTLKIRSTKLEDSAMYFCASRAGQGEDEQFFGPGTRLTVL.

CDR3 in amino acids: CASSPRGGSYNEQFF. The CDR3 DNA reads as TGTGCCAGCAGCCCGCGGGGGGGGTCCTACAATGAGCAGTTCTTC. The rearrangement links TRBV5-4 to TRBJ2-1, with TRBD2 matching 9 bases. Germline CDR1 reads SGHNT; CDR2 reads YYREEE (reference sequence). V lost 4 bases, J lost 1 base, and 3 bases stayed unmatched. The CDR3 has 15 amino acids.